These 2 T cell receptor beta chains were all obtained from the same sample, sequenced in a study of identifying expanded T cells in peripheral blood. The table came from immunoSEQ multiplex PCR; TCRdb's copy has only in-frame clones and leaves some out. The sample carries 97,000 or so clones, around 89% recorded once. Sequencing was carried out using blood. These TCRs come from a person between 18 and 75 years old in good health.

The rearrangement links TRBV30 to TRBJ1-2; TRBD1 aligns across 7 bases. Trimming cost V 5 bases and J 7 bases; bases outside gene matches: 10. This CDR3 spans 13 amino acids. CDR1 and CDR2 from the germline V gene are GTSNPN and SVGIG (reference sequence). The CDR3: CAWRDSASGGYTF. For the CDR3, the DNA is TGTGCCTGGCGGGACAGCGCCTCGGGTGGCTACACCTTC.

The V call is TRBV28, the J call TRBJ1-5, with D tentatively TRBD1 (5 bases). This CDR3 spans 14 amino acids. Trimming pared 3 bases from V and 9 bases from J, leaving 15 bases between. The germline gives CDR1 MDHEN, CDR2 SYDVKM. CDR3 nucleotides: TGTGCCAGCAGTTTTGGCGGGAGGGGTCGGCCCCAGCATTTT. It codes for CASSFGGRGRPQHF.